This TCR beta chain was documented in a study of cytomegalovirus exposure and HLA in healthy donors. Across the study: As released early, the data held roughly 85 million unique TCRs from HLA-typed donors. Overall study results and limits: About 87% or about 30% of the time was how often most TCR beta V segments were productive, according to an earlier analysis. In vitro confirmation showed a few CMV-associated chains to be CMV antigen specific. Certain sequence variants were highly shared and formed a cluster, and this cluster was likely a sequencing artifact.

Of note for this clone: Antigen specificity is unknown.

Looked up from germline, CDR1 is SEHNR and CDR2 is FQNEAQ (reference sequence). The V and J ends lost 5 bases and 4 bases respectively, with 17 bases between them. The CDR3 runs to 16 residues. PCR involved 60 Vbeta and 13 Jbeta primers. The method was immunoSEQ multiplex PCR; TCRdb's version includes in-frame clones alone and lacks a portion of them. The sample shows more than 150,000 clones, about 79% of them seen only once. The chain has TRBV7-9 and TRBJ1-4; D possibly corresponds to TRBD1 (6 bases). What was sequenced was PBMCs. This clonotype was obtained from a man between 50 and 59 years old in good health and CMV-seropositive. CDR3 residues: CASSPDGGRGNEKLFF. CDR3 DNA sequence: TGTGCCAGCAGCCCGGACGGGGGGCGGGGTAATGAAAAACTGTTTTTT.